This T cell receptor (beta chain) was sequenced in a study of cytomegalovirus exposure and HLA in healthy donors. The study, taken as a whole, reports: In the approximately 120 validation repertoires, a later analysis found that first-cohort TCR clusters tended to co-occur. Cytomegalovirus status, reportedly, was diagnosed with high specificity and sensitivity by the classifier.

The CDR3 is 14 residues long. CDR1 and CDR2 (germline): GTSNPN, SVGIG (reference sequence). The V end was cut by 0 bases, the J end by 4 bases, with 13 bases between. Remarks on this clone: Antigen specificity is unknown.

Assay: immunoSEQ multiplex PCR; the TCRdb copy retains only in-frame clones and omits some. The sample contains about 110,000 clones, approximately 94% of which appear only once. The V and J genes are TRBV30 and TRBJ2-7; D remains unclear. The TCR comes from a woman under 30 in good health and CMV-seronegative. The source material was PBMCs. The CDR3 loop is CAWSVVSTNYEQYF. CDR3 in DNA: TGTGCCTGGAGTGTTGTCAGTACTAATTACGAGCAGTACTTC. The full variable domain, in which reference TRBV30 and TRBJ2-7 provide the parts outside the CDR3, is SQTIHQWPATLVQPVGSPLSLECTVEGTSNPNLYWYRQAAGRGLQLLFYSVGIGQISSEVPQNLSASRPQDRQFILSSKKLLLSDSGFYLCAWSVVSTNYEQYFGPGTRLTVT.